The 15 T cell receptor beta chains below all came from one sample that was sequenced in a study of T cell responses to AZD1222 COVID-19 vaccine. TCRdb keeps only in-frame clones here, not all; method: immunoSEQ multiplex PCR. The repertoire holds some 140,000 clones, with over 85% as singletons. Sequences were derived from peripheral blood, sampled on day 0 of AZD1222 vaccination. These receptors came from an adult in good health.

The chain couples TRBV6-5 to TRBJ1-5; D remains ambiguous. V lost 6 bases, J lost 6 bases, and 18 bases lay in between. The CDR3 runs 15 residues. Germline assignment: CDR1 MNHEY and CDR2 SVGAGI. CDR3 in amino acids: CASRLQINSPQPQHF. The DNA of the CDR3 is TGTGCCAGCAGATTACAAATTAACTCCCCTCAGCCCCAGCATTTT.

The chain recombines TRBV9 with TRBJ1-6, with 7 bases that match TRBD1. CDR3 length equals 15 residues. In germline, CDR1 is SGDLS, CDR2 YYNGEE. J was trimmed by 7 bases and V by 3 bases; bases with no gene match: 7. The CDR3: CASSEWTGGNSPLHF. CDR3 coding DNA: TGTGCCAGCAGCGAGTGGACAGGTGGGAATTCACCCCTCCACTTT. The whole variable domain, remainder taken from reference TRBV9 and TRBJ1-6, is DSGVTQTPKHLITATGQRVTLRCSPRSGDLSVYWYQQSLDQGLQFLIQYYNGEERAKGNILERFSAQQFPDLHSELNLSSLELGDSALYFCASSEWTGGNSPLHFGNGTRLTVT.

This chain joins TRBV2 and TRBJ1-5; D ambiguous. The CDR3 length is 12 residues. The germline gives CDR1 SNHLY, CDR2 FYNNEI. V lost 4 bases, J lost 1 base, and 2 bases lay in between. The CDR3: CASSGSNQPQHF. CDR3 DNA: TGTGCCAGCAGTGGGAGCAATCAGCCCCAGCATTTT.

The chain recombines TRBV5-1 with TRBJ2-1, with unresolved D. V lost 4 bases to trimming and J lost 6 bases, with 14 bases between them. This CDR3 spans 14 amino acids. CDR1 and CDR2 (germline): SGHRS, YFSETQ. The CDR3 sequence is CASSLSRAGNEQFF. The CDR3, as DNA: TGCGCCAGCAGCCTAAGTAGGGCTGGCAATGAGCAGTTCTTC. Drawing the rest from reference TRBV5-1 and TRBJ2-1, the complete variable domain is KAGVTQTPRYLIKTRGQQVTLSCSPISGHRSVSWYQQTPGQGLQFLFEYFSETQRNKGNFPGRFSGRQFSNSRSEMNVSTLELGDSALYLCASSLSRAGNEQFFGPGTRLTVL.

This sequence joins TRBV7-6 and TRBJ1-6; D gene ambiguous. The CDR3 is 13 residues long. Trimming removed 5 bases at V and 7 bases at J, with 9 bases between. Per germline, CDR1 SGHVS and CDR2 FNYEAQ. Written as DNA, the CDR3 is TGTGCCAGCAGCCGGGGTCCGAATTCACCCCTCCACTTT. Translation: CASSRGPNSPLHF.

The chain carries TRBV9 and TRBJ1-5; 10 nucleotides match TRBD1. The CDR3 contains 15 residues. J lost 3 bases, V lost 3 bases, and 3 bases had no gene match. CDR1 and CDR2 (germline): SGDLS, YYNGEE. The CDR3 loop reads CASSGGTGVNQPQHF. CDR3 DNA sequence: TGTGCCAGCAGCGGAGGGACAGGGGTCAATCAGCCCCAGCATTTT.

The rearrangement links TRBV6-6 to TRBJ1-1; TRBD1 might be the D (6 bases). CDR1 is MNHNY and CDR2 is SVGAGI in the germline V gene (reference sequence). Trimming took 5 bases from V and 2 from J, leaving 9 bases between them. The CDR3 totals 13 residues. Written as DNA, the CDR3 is TGTGCCAGCAGTCGGGGGGCTAACACTGAAGCTTTCTTT. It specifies CASSRGANTEAFF.

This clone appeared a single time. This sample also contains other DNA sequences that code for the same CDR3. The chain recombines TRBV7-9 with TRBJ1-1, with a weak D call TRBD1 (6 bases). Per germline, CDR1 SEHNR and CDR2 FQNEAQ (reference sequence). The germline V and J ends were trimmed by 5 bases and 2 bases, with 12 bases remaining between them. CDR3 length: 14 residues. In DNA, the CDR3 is TGTGCCAGCAGCCCTGGGACATTCAACACTGAAGCTTTCTTT. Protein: CASSPGTFNTEAFF. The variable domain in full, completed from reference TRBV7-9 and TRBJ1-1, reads DTGVSQNPRHKITKRGQNVTFRCDPISEHNRLYWYRQTLGQGPEFLTYFQNEAQLEKSRLLSDRFSAERPKGSFSTLEIQRTEQGDSAMYLCASSPGTFNTEAFFGQGTRLTVV.

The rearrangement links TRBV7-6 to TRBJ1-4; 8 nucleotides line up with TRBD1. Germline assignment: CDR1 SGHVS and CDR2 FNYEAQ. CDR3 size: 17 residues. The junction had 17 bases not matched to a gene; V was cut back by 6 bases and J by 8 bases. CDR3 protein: CASSFEPGTGVEEKLFF. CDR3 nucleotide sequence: TGTGCCAGCAGTTTCGAACCTGGGACAGGTGTTGAAGAAAAACTGTTTTTT.

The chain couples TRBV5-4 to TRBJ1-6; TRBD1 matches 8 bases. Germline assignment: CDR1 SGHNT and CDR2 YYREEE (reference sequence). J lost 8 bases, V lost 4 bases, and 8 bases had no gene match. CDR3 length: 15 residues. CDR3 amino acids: CASSPDRGVDSPLHF. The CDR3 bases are TGTGCCAGCAGCCCTGACAGGGGAGTTGATTCACCCCTCCACTTT.

The CDR3 bases are TGTGCCAGCAGCTCAGCAGGGAGGGAAGACACCTTC. Protein product: CASSSAGREDTF. The V and J genes are TRBV5-6 and TRBJ1-2; tentative D call: TRBD1 (5 bases). The CDR3 extends over 12 amino acids. Germline lookup yields CDR1 SGHDT and CDR2 YYEEEE. Deletions cut 3 bases from V and 12 bases from J, with 15 bases between.

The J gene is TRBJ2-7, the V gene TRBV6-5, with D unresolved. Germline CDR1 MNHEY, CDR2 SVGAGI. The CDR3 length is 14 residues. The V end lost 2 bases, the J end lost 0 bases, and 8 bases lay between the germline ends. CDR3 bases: TGTGCCAGCAGTTACGCAGAAACCTCCTACGAGCAGTACTTC. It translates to CASSYAETSYEQYF.

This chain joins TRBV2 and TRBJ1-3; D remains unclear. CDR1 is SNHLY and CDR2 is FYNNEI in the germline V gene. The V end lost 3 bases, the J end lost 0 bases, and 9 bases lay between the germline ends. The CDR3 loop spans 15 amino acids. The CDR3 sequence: CASSDRGYSGNTIYF. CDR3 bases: TGTGCCAGCAGTGATCGGGGATACTCTGGAAACACCATATATTTT.

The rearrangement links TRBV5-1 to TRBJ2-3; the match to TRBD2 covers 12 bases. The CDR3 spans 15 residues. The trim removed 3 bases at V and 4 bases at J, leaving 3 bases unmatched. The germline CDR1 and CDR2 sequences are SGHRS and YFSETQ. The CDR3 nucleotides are TGCGCCAGCAGCTCCCTAGCGGGGGGGTCAGATACGCAGTATTTT. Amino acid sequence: CASSSLAGGSDTQYF.

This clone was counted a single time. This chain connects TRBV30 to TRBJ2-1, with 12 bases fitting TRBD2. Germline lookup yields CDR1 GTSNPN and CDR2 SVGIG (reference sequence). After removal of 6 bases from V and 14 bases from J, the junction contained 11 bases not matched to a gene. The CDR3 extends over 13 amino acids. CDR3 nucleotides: TGTGCCTGCACTAGCGGGGGGATTTCGGTTGAGTTCTTC. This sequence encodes CACTSGGISVEFF.